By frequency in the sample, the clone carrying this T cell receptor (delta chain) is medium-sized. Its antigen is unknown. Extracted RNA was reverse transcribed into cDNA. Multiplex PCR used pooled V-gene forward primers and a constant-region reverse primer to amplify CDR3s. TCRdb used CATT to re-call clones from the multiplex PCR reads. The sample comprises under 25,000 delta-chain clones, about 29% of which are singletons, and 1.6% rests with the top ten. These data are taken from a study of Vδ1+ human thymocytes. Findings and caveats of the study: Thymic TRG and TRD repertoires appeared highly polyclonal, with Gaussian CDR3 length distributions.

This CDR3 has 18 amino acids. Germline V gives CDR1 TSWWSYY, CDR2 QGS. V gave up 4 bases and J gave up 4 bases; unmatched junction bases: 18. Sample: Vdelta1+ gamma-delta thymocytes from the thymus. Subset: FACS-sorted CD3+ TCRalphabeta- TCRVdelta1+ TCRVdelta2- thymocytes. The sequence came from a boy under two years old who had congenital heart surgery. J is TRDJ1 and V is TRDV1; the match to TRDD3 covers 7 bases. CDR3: CALGGNRLGIRGFDKLIF. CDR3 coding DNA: TGTGCTCTTGGGGGAAACCGACTGGGGATCAGGGGATTCGATAAACTCATCTTT.